The 12 T cell receptor beta chains presented below share a single source sample, sequenced in a study of cytomegalovirus exposure and HLA in healthy donors. PCR primers comprised 60 Vbeta and 13 Jbeta primers. The assay was immunoSEQ multiplex PCR, and TCRdb's table has in-frame clones only and misses some. The profile shows 200,000 to 250,000 clones, roughly four fifths of them singletons. Sequencing used PBMCs. The receptors stem from a girl between 5 and 17 years old in good health and CMV-seronegative.

V is TRBV27 and J is TRBJ2-3; 7 positions match TRBD2. The V segment lost 2 bases and the J segment 7 bases; nucleotides outside the gene matches: 15. Germline-derived CDR1 and CDR2 are MNHEY and SMNVEV (reference sequence). This CDR3 contains 17 residues. CDR3 in amino acids: CASSLDPTSLWQHTQYF. The CDR3, as DNA: TGTGCCAGCAGTTTAGATCCGACTAGCCTGTGGCAACATACGCAGTATTTT.

This clone has a handful of counts. The chain combines TRBV4-3 with TRBJ1-2; unclear D gene. The CDR3 covers 15 residues. V lost 1 base and J lost 8, with 17 bases in between. CDR1 is LGHNA and CDR2 is YSLEER in the germline V gene. The chain's CDR3 is CASSQAPYTGAGYTF. Here the CDR3 DNA reads TGCGCCAGCAGCCAAGCGCCGTACACGGGTGCCGGCTACACCTTC.

With respect to this clone: Additional DNA sequences in this sample encode the identical CDR3. The chain combines TRBV29-1 with TRBJ1-1; D gene uncertain. V lost 3 bases to trimming and J lost 2 bases, with 7 bases between them. Germline loops: CDR1 SQVTM, CDR2 ANQGSEA. There are 12 residues in the CDR3. This CDR3 reads CSVERGNTEAFF. In DNA, the CDR3 is TGCAGCGTTGAGCGGGGTAACACTGAAGCTTTCTTT.

CDR3 sequence (DNA): TGTGCCTGGACAAAACAGGCCTCAGCTAACTATGGCTACACCTTC. This encodes CAWTKQASANYGYTF. The gene calls are TRBV30 and TRBJ1-2; TRBD1 is a possible D gene (5 bases). V gave up 4 bases and J gave up 0 bases, with 15 bases separating them. CDR3 size: 15 residues. The V gene's germline CDR1 is GTSNPN and CDR2 SVGIG (reference sequence).

The chain is built from TRBV27 and TRBJ2-2; 8 bases are a match to TRBD2. V lost 4 bases, J lost 6 bases, and 22 bases stayed unmatched. The germline V gene encodes CDR1 MNHEY and CDR2 SMNVEV (reference sequence). CDR3 length: 20 residues. Here the CDR3 reads CASSSQVRLARGRGSGELFF. CDR3 nucleotide sequence: TGTGCCAGCAGTTCCCAGGTCCGACTAGCGAGAGGGCGAGGGTCCGGGGAGCTGTTTTTT.

The chain employs TRBV30 and TRBJ2-5; 7 bases line up with TRBD2. J lost 10 bases, V lost 7 bases, and 21 bases had no gene match. CDR3 length: 15 amino acids. Germline assignment: CDR1 GTSNPN and CDR2 SVGIG (reference sequence). In nucleotides, the CDR3 is TGTGCCTACGGGGCCCCTTGGCGGGAGACTGTATACCAGTACTTC. It codes for CAYGAPWRETVYQYF. Complete variable domain (other parts from reference TRBV30 and TRBJ2-5): SQTIHQWPATLVQPVGSPLSLECTVEGTSNPNLYWYRQAAGRGLQLLFYSVGIGQISSEVPQNLSASRPQDRQFILSSKKLLLSDSGFYLCAYGAPWRETVYQYFGPGTRLLVL.

The chain links TRBV5-1 to TRBJ2-3; D gene ambiguous. V was pared by 6 bases and J by 0 bases, with 14 bases between. The CDR3 totals 15 residues. Germline V gene data show CDR1 as SGHRS and CDR2 as YFSETQ. DNA of the CDR3: TGCGCCAGCACCCCGAACTGGTACAGCACAGATACGCAGTATTTT. Its translation is CASTPNWYSTDTQYF.

J is TRBJ2-3 and V is TRBV19, with a tentative D call TRBD1 (6 bases). The V end lost 3 bases, the J end lost 4 bases, and 20 bases lay between the germline ends. This CDR3 region has 17 residues. In germline, CDR1 is LNHDA, CDR2 SQIVND (reference sequence). This CDR3 is CASSMALGSGAADTQYF. CDR3 nucleotide sequence: TGTGCCAGTAGTATGGCTTTGGGATCAGGGGCCGCAGATACGCAGTATTTT.

The chain links TRBV15 to TRBJ2-5; D ambiguous. Germline lookup yields CDR1 LNHNV and CDR2 YYDKDF (reference sequence). The V end lost 0 bases, the J end lost 2 bases, and 10 bases lay between the germline ends. This CDR3 region has 15 residues. DNA for the CDR3: TGTGCCACCAGCAGAGATCGCCAAGCACAAGAGACCCAGTACTTC. The encoded protein is CATSRDRQAQETQYF.

V gene TRBV30 combines with J gene TRBJ2-3; D unclear. The CDR3 has 13 amino acids. Trimming shortened V by 0 bases and J by 3 bases, and 7 bases separated the two germline ends. Germline-derived CDR1 and CDR2 are GTSNPN and SVGIG (reference sequence). CDR3 loop: CAWSVFFTDTQYF. CDR3 DNA sequence: TGTGCCTGGAGTGTGTTCTTTACAGATACGCAGTATTTT.

The J gene is TRBJ2-7, the V gene TRBV28; tentative D call: TRBD1 (5 bases). Deletions cut 10 bases from V and 1 base from J, with 8 bases between. The V gene's germline CDR1 is MDHEN and CDR2 SYDVKM. This CDR3 contains 11 residues. In DNA form, the CDR3 reads TGTGCCACTAGGGGTTCCTACGAGCAGTACTTC. This sequence encodes CATRGSYEQYF.

The chain recombines TRBV12-1 with TRBJ2-1; TRBD2 is taken as the D call from the table, unchecked against the DNA. TRBV12-1 is annotated as a pseudogene. The CDR3 has 15 amino acids. CDR3 DNA: TGTGCCAGCAGCTTTGGTCTAGTTCCCTACAATGAGCAGTTCTTC. It specifies CASSFGLVPYNEQFF.